The 16 T cell receptor beta chains in this list originate from one sample, sequenced in a study of Ad26.COV2.S vaccination and SARS-CoV-2 variants. TCRdb's table, derived via immunoSEQ multiplex PCR, lists solely in-frame clones and lacks some. This table has 200,000 to 300,000 clones, over 75% appearing once. Noted treatment: 15 to 20 received Ad26.COV2.S at low or high dose, single or two shots; 5 received placebo; per-sample allocation not given. Day 63 after the first vaccine or placebo injection was the time point for sampling. The material sequenced was peripheral blood, taken in a trial of Ad26.COV2.S vaccine versus placebo. These receptors all stem from a person between 18 and 60 years old who received the Ad26.COV2.S COVID-19 vaccine or a placebo.

The rearrangement uses TRBV7-9 and TRBJ1-1; D remains ambiguous. CDR1 and CDR2 from the germline V gene are SEHNR and FQNEAQ (reference sequence). CDR3 length: 14 amino acids. Trimming cost V 4 bases and J 0 bases, with 9 bases left between them. The CDR3 loop is CASSSFFMNTEAFF. The CDR3 nucleotides read TGTGCCAGCAGCTCCTTTTTTATGAACACTGAAGCTTTCTTT.

The V gene is TRBV19, the J gene TRBJ1-5, with a tentative D call TRBD1 (5 bases). Germline CDR1 is LNHDA and CDR2 is SQIVND (reference sequence). V lost 4 bases and J lost 4, with 14 bases in between. The CDR3 contains 15 residues. CDR3 amino acids: CASSTASWGNQPQHF. CDR3 in DNA: TGTGCCAGTAGTACAGCGTCCTGGGGGAATCAGCCCCAGCATTTT.

This clone was observed a single time. The gene calls are TRBV28 and TRBJ2-7; possibly TRBD2 for D (5 bases). V gave up 3 bases and J gave up 2 bases, with 14 bases separating them. This CDR3 region has 15 residues. CDR1 is MDHEN and CDR2 is SYDVKM in the germline V gene. This CDR3 is CASSLSGRTAYEQYF. DNA for the CDR3: TGTGCCAGCAGTTTGAGCGGACGGACCGCCTACGAGCAGTACTTC.

V gene TRBV24-1 combines with J gene TRBJ2-3; tentatively, D is TRBD2 (6 bases). Germline V gives CDR1 KGHDR, CDR2 SFDVKD. V lost 6 bases, J lost 3 bases, and 12 bases lay in between. The CDR3 has 14 residues. The CDR3 here is CATSREAKTDTQYF. CDR3 DNA sequence: TGTGCCACCAGTAGGGAGGCTAAGACAGATACGCAGTATTTT.

The chain combines TRBV19 with TRBJ2-1; 7 bases fit TRBD2. Per germline, CDR1 LNHDA and CDR2 SQIVND (reference sequence). V lost 6 bases and J lost 2; bases outside the gene matches: 10. CDR3 length: 16 amino acids. The CDR3 region is CASRVGGGTAYNEQFF. The CDR3 DNA reads as TGTGCCAGTAGGGTTGGGGGGGGAACAGCCTACAATGAGCAGTTCTTC.

This chain links TRBV2 with TRBJ1-2; TRBD1 agrees at 8 bases. V lost 8 bases and J lost 5; bases outside the gene matches: 7. The germline V gene has CDR1 SNHLY and CDR2 FYNNEI. This CDR3 is 13 amino acids long. The chain's CDR3 is CASSDRGNYGYTF. The DNA for the CDR3 is TGTGCCAGCTCCGACAGGGGCAATTATGGCTACACCTTC. Combining the CDR3 with reference TRBV2 and TRBJ1-2 gives the whole variable domain EPEVTQTPSHQVTQMGQEVILRCVPISNHLYFYWYRQILGQKVEFLVSFYNNEISEKSEIFDDQFSVERPDGSNFTLKIRSTKLEDSAMYFCASSDRGNYGYTFGSGTRLTVV.

The rearrangement uses TRBV24-1 and TRBJ1-4, with 11 bases lining up with TRBD1. Germline-derived CDR1 and CDR2 are KGHDR and SFDVKD. Losses at the gene ends were 7 bases for V and 7 bases for J; bases not matched to a gene: 4. CDR3 length equals 14 residues. CDR3 coding DNA: TGTGCCACCAGCGCCGGGACAGGGGGTGAAAAACTGTTTTTT. This encodes CATSAGTGGEKLFF.

CDR3 nucleotide sequence: TGTGCCAGCAGGAAGGGGTACTCCACAGATACGCAGTATTTT. Its protein product is CASRKGYSTDTQYF. The rearrangement joins TRBV3-1 (or the pseudogene TRBV3-2) to TRBJ2-3; TRBD1 is a possible D gene (5 bases). The V and J ends lost 6 bases and 2 bases respectively, with 12 bases between them. The CDR3 is made up of 14 amino acids. Germline CDR1 reads LGHDT; CDR2 reads YNNKEL (reference sequence).

The chain joins TRBV21-1 to TRBJ2-2; the table calls TRBD2, which could not be checked here. TRBV21-1 is shown as a pseudogene. This CDR3 spans 17 amino acids. CDR3 sequence reads: CASSKKTSGRLCGELFF. CDR3 DNA sequence: TGTGCCAGCAGCAAGAAGACTAGCGGGAGGTTGTGTGGGGAGCTGTTTTTT.

The rearrangement joins TRBV9 to TRBJ1-2; TRBD1 might be the D (5 bases). Trimming shortened V by 0 bases and J by 3 bases, and 24 bases separated the two germline ends. The CDR3 spans 19 residues. CDR1 is SGDLS, CDR2 YYNGEE, per germline. CDR3 loop: CASSVAAQAGPGLHYGYTF. CDR3 nucleotides: TGTGCCAGCAGCGTAGCTGCACAGGCAGGACCAGGTTTACACTATGGCTACACCTTC.

The chain couples TRBV5-1 to TRBJ2-3; D may be TRBD1 (5 bases). V lost 1 base and J 0 bases, leaving 9 bases between the germline ends. CDR1 is SGHRS, CDR2 YFSETQ, per germline. The CDR3 consists of 15 residues. CDR3 DNA: TGCGCCAGCAGCTTGTGGGGCTCTAGCACAGATACGCAGTATTTT. Translation gives CASSLWGSSTDTQYF.

The chain is built from TRBV28 and TRBJ1-2; a possible D gene is TRBD1 (6 bases). With 4 bases removed from V and 3 bases from J, the gap between germline ends came to 12 bases. Germline V CDR1 and CDR2: MDHEN, SYDVKM. The CDR3 length is 14 residues. DNA for the CDR3: TGTGCCAGCAGTTCATATGAGGGGGACTATGGCTACACCTTC. Translation: CASSSYEGDYGYTF.

This chain uses TRBV28 with TRBJ2-5; TRBD1 aligns across 8 bases. Germline V gene sequence: CDR1 MDHEN, CDR2 SYDVKM. V shed 5 bases, J shed 5 bases, and the junction held 13 bases outside the gene matches. The length of the CDR3 is 16 residues. This CDR3 reads CASSPPGQGVVETQYF. CDR3 DNA: TGTGCCAGCAGTCCCCCCGGACAGGGAGTCGTGGAGACCCAGTACTTC.

The V call is TRBV3-1 (or the pseudogene TRBV3-2), the J call TRBJ2-7; unclear D gene. The germline V gene has CDR1 LGHDT and CDR2 YNNKEL (reference sequence). V dropped 0 bases and J dropped 6 bases, with 9 bases sitting between them. The CDR3 is 13 residues long. The CDR3 coding sequence is TGTGCCAGCAGCCAAGATCTCACGGGCGAGCAGTACTTC. This encodes CASSQDLTGEQYF.

CDR3 amino acids: CAHAGWAKNIQYF. The CDR3 DNA follows: TGTGCCCACGCCGGGTGGGCCAAAAACATTCAGTACTTC. The V call is TRBV19, the J call TRBJ2-4; D gene unclear. The CDR3 totals 13 residues. Germline CDR1 LNHDA, CDR2 SQIVND (reference sequence). V was trimmed by 11 bases and J by 1 base, leaving 12 bases between them.

Points on this clone: The junction departs from germline at one end; a sequencing error may be responsible. The V call is TRBV7-2, the J call TRBJ2-7; TRBD2 agrees at 8 bases. CDR3 length equals 14 residues. The germline CDR1 and CDR2 sequences are SGHTA and FQGNSA. Here the CDR3 DNA reads TGTGCCAGCAGCCTAGCGGGCCTGACCTACGAGCAGTACTTC. Translating it yields CASSLAGLTYEQYF. Full variable domain (missing parts from reference TRBV7-2 and TRBJ2-7): GAGVSQSPSNKVTEKGKDVELRCDPISGHTALYWYRQSLGQGLEFLIYFQGNSAPDKSGLPSDRFSAERTGGSVSTLTIQRTQQEDSAVYLCASSLAGLTYEQYFGPGTRLTVT.